This paragraph reports one T cell receptor beta chain. Trimming shortened V by 3 bases and J by 9 bases, and 8 bases separated the two germline ends. This CDR3 comprises 12 residues. Germline CDR1 SGHVS, CDR2 FQNEAQ. Treatment in this sample: randomized to nivolumab then ipilimumab (arm A) or the reverse (arm B). Assay: immunoSEQ multiplex PCR; the TCRdb copy retains only in-frame clones and omits some. This table has fewer than 40,000 clones, about 88% appearing once. This sample is part of a study of sequential checkpoint blockade in melanoma. The source is a human donor with melanoma. Sample: CD8+ T cells sorted from blood (inferred from file names), taken from a patient given nivolumab and ipilimumab in sequence. The gene calls are TRBV7-8 and TRBJ2-2; the D gene is possibly TRBD1 (6 bases). CDR3 nucleotides: TGTGCCAGCAGCTTGACAGGCCGGGAGCTGTTTTTT. This codes for CASSLTGRELFF.